These 8 T cell receptor beta chains originate from one sample sequenced in a study of spatial heterogeneity in lung cancer. MiXCR, run by TCRdb on the 5' RACE reads, gives a single entry per CDR3 protein. The sample yields about 43,000 distinct CDR3 sequences, roughly 20% seen once. Time point defined: blood at routine non-recurrence follow-up after resection. The specimen comprised PBMCs, sampled at follow-up. Receptors were obtained from a female donor with early-stage non-small cell lung cancer.

Many counts were recorded for this clonotype. The genes are TRBV3-1 and TRBJ2-5; D might be TRBD2 (5 bases). The CDR3 contains 14 residues. Germline CDR1 LGHDT, CDR2 YNNKEL (reference sequence). The V end was cut by 1 base, the J end by 4 bases, with 10 bases between. CDR3 nucleotide sequence: TGTGCCAGCAGCCAAGTATTAGGGAGAGAGACCCAGTACTTC. Encoded protein: CASSQVLGRETQYF.

The rearrangement joins TRBV7-9 to TRBJ1-1; D call uncertain. Trimming pared 4 bases from V and 5 bases from J, leaving 11 bases between. This CDR3 has 13 amino acids. From germline, CDR1 is SEHNR and CDR2 FQNEAQ (reference sequence). The CDR3 here is CASSYDPGTEAFF. The CDR3 bases are TGTGCCAGCAGCTATGACCCGGGAACTGAAGCTTTCTTT.

The chain is built from TRBV7-9 and TRBJ2-3; 9 bases fit TRBD2. The V segment lost 4 bases and the J segment 4 bases; nucleotides outside the gene matches: 6. Germline assignment: CDR1 SEHNR and CDR2 FQNEAQ (reference sequence). This CDR3 is built from 15 residues. The CDR3 is CASSSRAGGPDTQYF. In nucleotides, the CDR3 is TGTGCCAGCAGCTCCAGGGCGGGAGGGCCAGATACGCAGTATTTT.

This clonotype was seen a few times. The V gene is TRBV27, the J gene TRBJ2-2; D gene unclear. This CDR3 has 17 residues. Per germline, CDR1 MNHEY and CDR2 SMNVEV (reference sequence). V gave up 5 bases and J gave up 3 bases, with 19 bases separating them. CDR3 nucleotides: TGTGCCAGCAGTAGAGACATCGTAGCCGCGTACACCGGGGAGCTGTTTTTT. It translates to CASSRDIVAAYTGELFF.

The rearrangement uses TRBV9 and TRBJ2-2; 7 bases are shared with TRBD1. Looked up from germline, CDR1 is SGDLS and CDR2 is YYNGEE. The CDR3 sequence is 16 residues long. V lost 4 bases to trimming and J lost 3 bases; unmatched junction nucleotides: 9. The CDR3 is CASSPLTGRDTGELFF. The CDR3 nucleotides read TGTGCCAGCAGCCCGTTGACAGGGCGGGACACCGGGGAGCTGTTTTTT.

The chain uses TRBV20-1 and TRBJ1-5; D may be TRBD1 (6 bases). The germline V gene has CDR1 DFQATT and CDR2 SNEGSKA (reference sequence). The CDR3 covers 14 residues. Trimming took 1 base from V and 1 from J, leaving 8 bases between them. The CDR3 sequence: CSARVRGSNQPQHF. The CDR3 DNA is TGCAGTGCTAGAGTCAGGGGAAGCAATCAGCCCCAGCATTTT.

This clonotype was picked up a small number of times. V gene TRBV6-1 combines with J gene TRBJ2-5; 8 positions match TRBD1. CDR1 and CDR2 from the germline V gene are MNHNS and SASEGT. V shed 4 bases and J 5 bases; nucleotides not matched to a gene: 9. The CDR3 runs 15 residues. CDR3 DNA sequence: TGTGCCAGCAGTGGAATCACAGGGGGATGGGAGACCCAGTACTTC. Translated: CASSGITGGWETQYF.

This chain joins TRBV29-1 and TRBJ2-4; D might be TRBD2 (7 bases). Trimming cost V 6 bases and J 3 bases, with 21 bases left between them. Germline V lookup: CDR1 SQVTM, CDR2 ANQGSEA. This CDR3 has 16 amino acids. The CDR3 DNA reads TGCAGCGTCGGACTGGGGGGGGCCGAGGGCAAAAACATTCAGTACTTC. It specifies CSVGLGGAEGKNIQYF.